The clone carrying this T cell receptor beta chain was counted once. Its antigen is not known. Other nucleotide sequences from this sample produce the same CDR3. The CDR3 is 11 amino acids. The V end lost 0 bases, the J end lost 7 bases, and 4 bases lay between the germline ends. Looked up from germline, CDR1 is GTSNPN and CDR2 is SVGIG (reference sequence). Here immunoSEQ multiplex PCR was the method, and the copy in TCRdb shows in-frame clones only, minus some. The sample shows roughly 88,000 clones, approximately 89% of them seen only once. This specimen comes from a study of OX40 agonist ivuxolimab in advanced cancers. At the level of the study: Dose-escalation patients were diagnosed with hepatocellular carcinoma, melanoma, renal cell cancer or head and neck cancer. Aged roughly 23 to 80 with a mean of about 63 years, they were 75% to 85% male. General study points: Relative to CD4+, CD8+ T cells held more expanded clones on average.

The sequences come from CD4+ or CD8+ T cells sorted from blood, collected in a trial of the OX40 agonist ivuxolimab. The genes are TRBV30 and TRBJ2-1; D is ambiguous. The TCR was taken from an adult with an advanced solid tumor such as melanoma, head and neck, liver or kidney cancer. As DNA, the CDR3 is TGTGCCTGGAGTGTAAGGAATGAGCAGTTCTTC. Its protein product is CAWSVRNEQFF.